The clone carrying this T cell receptor (beta chain) was found a few times. Its matching antigen is unknown. The sample is drawn from a study of T cell responses to AZD1222 COVID-19 vaccine. About the study: Second-dose schedules of about 4 or about 12 weeks were combined. Study-wide points: Researchers took repertoire samples only after the peak T cell response had come. At study baseline, merely more than 5 AZD1222 recipients were seropositive. Nearly half of unique spike-specific TCRs reportedly avoided B.1.351 and B.1.1.7 mutated regions.

CDR1 is SGHAT, CDR2 FQNNGV, per germline. This CDR3 comprises 14 residues. Trimming left V 2 bases short and J 6 bases short, with 11 bases between. Clones were read by immunoSEQ multiplex PCR, and TCRdb kept only the in-frame ones, dropping some. The data show about 150,000 clones, around 87% seen once. The origin of this receptor is an adult in good health. Sequencing used peripheral blood, obtained on day 0 of AZD1222 vaccination. The V gene is TRBV11-2, the J gene TRBJ1-5; D is uncertain. The CDR3: CASSLSTVGQPQHF. The DNA of the CDR3 is TGTGCCAGCAGCTTATCCACCGTGGGTCAGCCCCAGCATTTT.